This is a list of T cell receptor beta chains from one sample in a study of CD8 T cells in Susac syndrome. TCRdb fed the immunoSEQ multiplex PCR reads into MiXCR, producing one record per CDR3 protein. The table lists about 160,000 distinct CDR3 sequences, roughly nine tenths of them singletons. Sample: CD4+ T cells from PBMCs. Source of these receptors: a human donor in good health. CDR3s include the opening cysteine and the closing phenylalanine or tryptophan. The D gene is left open where the match is weak. A clone size is listed for some rows: how often the clone was seen (once, few, many), or a class if it is expanded.

J gene: TRBJ2-3; clone size: -; V gene: TRBV6-2/TRBV6-3; D gene: TRBD1; CDR3 DNA: TGTGCCGCGGTCGCACAGGGGGCGCACACAGATACGCAGTATTTT; CDR3 protein: CAAVAQGAHTDTQYF
J gene: TRBJ1-5; clone size: -; V gene: TRBV2; D gene: -; CDR3 DNA: TGTGCCAGCAGTGGGACCATAGCAGATCAGCCCCAGCATTTT; CDR3 protein: CASSGTIADQPQHF
J gene: TRBJ2-2; clone size: -; V gene: TRBV12-3/TRBV12-4; D gene: -; CDR3 DNA: TGTGCCAGCAGCCACCGGGGTGCGGGGGAGCTGTTTTTT; CDR3 protein: CASSHRGAGELFF
J gene: TRBJ2-7; clone size: -; V gene: TRBV10-3; D gene: TRBD2; CDR3 DNA: TGTGCCATCAGTGGACTAGCGGGGAACTACGAGCAGTACTTC; CDR3 protein: CAISGLAGNYEQYF
J gene: TRBJ2-3; clone size: -; V gene: TRBV6-4; D gene: -; CDR3 DNA: TGTGCCAGCTCGCCCGGGATCTGGGATACGCAGTATTTT; CDR3 protein: CASSPGIWDTQYF
J gene: TRBJ1-2; clone size: -; V gene: TRBV28; D gene: TRBD1; CDR3 DNA: TGTGCCAGCAGACCTTCGACAGGGAACGGCTACACCTTC; CDR3 protein: CASRPSTGNGYTF
J gene: TRBJ2-7; clone size: -; V gene: TRBV11-2; D gene: -; CDR3 DNA: TGTGCCAGCAGCGCGAACAGGGATAGCTCCTACGAGCAGTACTTC; CDR3 protein: CASSANRDSSYEQYF
J gene: TRBJ2-5; clone size: -; V gene: TRBV29-1; D gene: -; CDR3 DNA: TGCAGCGTTGTTTTGTCAACCCGGGAGACCCAGTACTTC; CDR3 protein: CSVVLSTRETQYF
J gene: TRBJ2-5; clone size: -; V gene: TRBV5-1; D gene: TRBD1; CDR3 DNA: TGCGCCAGCAGCCCCGGGACAGTGGGCGAGACCCAGTACTTC; CDR3 protein: CASSPGTVGETQYF
J gene: TRBJ2-7; clone size: -; V gene: TRBV5-1; D gene: -; CDR3 DNA: TGCGCCAGCAGCCCGGACAGCTTCTCCTACGAGCAGTACTTC; CDR3 protein: CASSPDSFSYEQYF
J gene: TRBJ2-7; clone size: -; V gene: TRBV10-2; D gene: -; CDR3 DNA: TGCGCCACCCATGGGGAGGCCTCTAGCGAGCAGTACTTC; CDR3 protein: CATHGEASSEQYF
J gene: TRBJ1-2; clone size: once; V gene: TRBV6-5; D gene: TRBD1; CDR3 DNA: TGTGCCAGCAGTTCCACCCCCGGACAGGGGATTTACTATGGCTACACCTTC; CDR3 protein: CASSSTPGQGIYYGYTF
J gene: TRBJ1-2; clone size: -; V gene: TRBV5-1; D gene: -; CDR3 DNA: TGCGCCAGCAGCTCGACAGAACCGCCGGACTATGGCTACACCTTC; CDR3 protein: CASSSTEPPDYGYTF
J gene: TRBJ2-4; clone size: -; V gene: TRBV3-1; D gene: -; CDR3 DNA: TGTGCCAGCAGCCCCATAGCGACAGAAAAAAACATTCAGTACTTC; CDR3 protein: CASSPIATEKNIQYF
J gene: TRBJ1-2; clone size: once; V gene: TRBV7-2; D gene: -; CDR3 DNA: TGTGCCAGCAGCTTAGGGGGGGTCTATGGCTACACCTTC; CDR3 protein: CASSLGGVYGYTF
J gene: TRBJ2-3; clone size: once; V gene: TRBV30; D gene: TRBD1; CDR3 DNA: TGTGCCTGGAGTGTTCTAGCAGGGGGAACAGATACGCAGTATTTT; CDR3 protein: CAWSVLAGGTDTQYF
J gene: TRBJ2-7; clone size: -; V gene: TRBV27; D gene: -; CDR3 DNA: TGTGCCAGCAGTTATACGGGACACTGGATCGACGAGCAGTACTTC; CDR3 protein: CASSYTGHWIDEQYF
J gene: TRBJ1-5; clone size: -; V gene: TRBV30; D gene: TRBD1; CDR3 DNA: TGTGCCTGGAGTGTTCAGGGGGCTCAGCCCCAGCATTTT; CDR3 protein: CAWSVQGAQPQHF
J gene: TRBJ1-3; clone size: -; V gene: TRBV5-1; D gene: -; CDR3 DNA: TGCGCCAGCAGCTTGTCCCAGGCTGGAAACACCATATATTTT; CDR3 protein: CASSLSQAGNTIYF
J gene: TRBJ2-3; clone size: -; V gene: TRBV3-1; D gene: TRBD1; CDR3 DNA: TGTGCCAGCAGCCTTTTCGGGACAGCAGATACGCAGTATTTT; CDR3 protein: CASSLFGTADTQYF
J gene: TRBJ2-2; clone size: -; V gene: TRBV12-3/TRBV12-4; D gene: -; CDR3 DNA: TGTGCCAGCACCCCGGGGCTCTCGAACACCGGGGAGCTGTTTTTT; CDR3 protein: CASTPGLSNTGELFF
J gene: TRBJ2-7; clone size: -; V gene: TRBV29-1; D gene: -; CDR3 DNA: TGCAGCGTTATTACAGGGAGATACGAGCAGTACTTC; CDR3 protein: CSVITGRYEQYF
J gene: TRBJ2-3; clone size: once; V gene: TRBV7-2; D gene: -; CDR3 DNA: TGTGCCAGCAGCCTGAGGAGAAGCACAGATACGCAGTATTTT; CDR3 protein: CASSLRRSTDTQYF
J gene: TRBJ2-5; clone size: -; V gene: TRBV27; D gene: TRBD1; CDR3 DNA: TGTGCCAGCAGTTCGAGACAGGGTGAGACCCAGTACTTC; CDR3 protein: CASSSRQGETQYF
J gene: TRBJ2-5; clone size: -; V gene: TRBV7-2; D gene: -; CDR3 DNA: TGTGCCAGCAGCTTAGCGCCCGGCGGGGACAACCCTGGGGAGACCCAGTACTTC; CDR3 protein: CASSLAPGGDNPGETQYF
J gene: TRBJ1-2; clone size: -; V gene: TRBV7-2; D gene: TRBD1; CDR3 DNA: TGTGCCAGCAGCACGCGACAGGGATACGGCAATGGCTACACCTTC; CDR3 protein: CASSTRQGYGNGYTF
J gene: TRBJ1-3; clone size: -; V gene: TRBV7-9; D gene: -; CDR3 DNA: TGTGCCAGCAGCCGGACATTTGGTGGAAACACCATATATTTT; CDR3 protein: CASSRTFGGNTIYF